This T cell receptor (beta chain) was sequenced for a study of radiotherapy plus CTLA-4 blockade in lung cancer. TCRdb keeps only in-frame clones here, not all; method: immunoSEQ multiplex PCR. This table holds tens of thousands of clones, more than 70% found once. V was pared by 2 bases and J by 7 bases, with 8 bases of the junction left unmatched. Germline assignment: CDR1 SGHRS and CDR2 YFSETQ. The CDR3 totals 15 residues. Participants had chemo-refractory metastatic non-small-cell lung cancer and were treated with focal radiation plus ipilimumab CTLA-4 blockade. The TCR sequence derives from a human donor with non-small cell lung cancer whose response to radiotherapy plus ipilimumab could not be evaluated. V is TRBV5-1 and J is TRBJ2-1; 8 positions match TRBD2. The specimen was peripheral blood, collected from a patient treated with radiotherapy plus ipilimumab. Written as DNA, the CDR3 is TGCGCCAGCAGCTTCCCTAGCGGGCCGCAAAATGAGCAGTTCTTC. Protein: CASSFPSGPQNEQFF.